The T cell receptor beta chain described here comes from a study of T-cell reconstitution after alpha-beta-depleted transplantation in children. This CDR3 is built from 15 residues. V lost 5 bases, J lost 0 bases, and 11 bases lay in between. Germline V CDR1 and CDR2: SEHNR, FQNEAQ (reference sequence). This clonotype has a count of ten or more. What it binds is unknown. Unique molecular identifiers tagged the TCRbeta library. TCRdb reprocessed the PCR reads with MiXCR, giving one entry per CDR3 protein. In the table there are hundreds of thousands of distinct CDR3 sequences, roughly 13% of which are singletons. General observations from the study: From newly produced T cells came most of the T-cell counts and diversity one year after transplant. At day 60, the high TCRbeta diversity found in some patients originated from recipient T cells and thymic progenitors that had survived.

This receptor was identified in a girl between 2 and 10 years old with congenital amegakaryocytic thrombocytopenia, due to receive a stem cell transplant. This chain uses TRBV7-9 with TRBJ2-1; D ambiguous. Source: PBMCs, taken before TCRalphabeta/CD19-depleted stem cell transplant. The CDR3 region has the DNA TGTGCCAGCAGCCCTGACCCGTTCTCCTACAATGAGCAGTTCTTC. Protein sequence: CASSPDPFSYNEQFF.